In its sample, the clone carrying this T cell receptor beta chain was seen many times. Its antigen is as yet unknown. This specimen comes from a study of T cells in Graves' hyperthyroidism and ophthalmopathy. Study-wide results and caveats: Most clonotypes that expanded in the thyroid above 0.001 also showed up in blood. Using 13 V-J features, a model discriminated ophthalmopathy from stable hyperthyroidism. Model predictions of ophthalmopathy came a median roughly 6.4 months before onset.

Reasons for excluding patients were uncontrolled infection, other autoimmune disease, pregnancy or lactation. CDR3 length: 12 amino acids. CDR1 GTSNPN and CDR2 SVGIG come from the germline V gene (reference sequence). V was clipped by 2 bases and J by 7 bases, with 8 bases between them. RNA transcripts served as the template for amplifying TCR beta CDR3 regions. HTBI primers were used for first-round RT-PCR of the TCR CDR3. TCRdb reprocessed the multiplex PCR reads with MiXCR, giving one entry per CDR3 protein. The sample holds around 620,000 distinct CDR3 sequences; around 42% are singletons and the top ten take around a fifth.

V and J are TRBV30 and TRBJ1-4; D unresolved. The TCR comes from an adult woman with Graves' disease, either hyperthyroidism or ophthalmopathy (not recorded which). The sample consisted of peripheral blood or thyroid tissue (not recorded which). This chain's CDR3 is CAWSWVGEKLFF. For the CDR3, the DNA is TGTGCCTGGAGTTGGGTGGGTGAAAAACTGTTTTTT. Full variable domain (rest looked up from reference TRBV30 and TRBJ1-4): SQTIHQWPATLVQPVGSPLSLECTVEGTSNPNLYWYRQAAGRGLQLLFYSVGIGQISSEVPQNLSASRPQDRQFILSSKKLLLSDSGFYLCAWSWVGEKLFFGSGTQLSVL.